Listed below are T cell receptor beta chains from one sample, sequenced in a study of human T cells and chemical hapten exposure. TCRdb processed the RACE reads anew with MiXCR; each CDR3 protein has one entry. The data show 65,000 to 85,000 distinct CDR3 sequences, about 9.3% seen once. The sample in question was whole blood, obtained in connection with sensitization to the hapten diphenylcyclopropenone (DPC). The receptors shown here come from a woman in her forties or fifties with alopecia areata. Some clones in this sample may be carry-over from other donors' samples. Each CDR3 is given with its conserved first and last residue. Fields, in order: clone size, J gene, D gene, CDR3 length, V gene, CDR3 DNA, CDR3 protein. D genes are given only for firm matches. Size values are once, few and many counts, or a class for expanded clones, and some rows have none.

few TRBJ2-1 . 14 TRBV19 TGTGCCAGTAGCTTTGGGAGTGGTCGGAGTGAGCAGTTCTTC CASSFGSGRSEQFF
few TRBJ2-5 . 15 TRBV27 TGTGCCAGCAGTTTGGGTCAGGGATGGGGAGAGACCCAGTACTTC CASSLGQGWGETQYF
few TRBJ2-4 TRBD2 16 TRBV7-2 TGTGCCAGCAGCTCCCTAGCGGGAGGGGTGGTAAACATTCAGTACTTC CASSSLAGGVVNIQYF
. TRBJ2-5 . 10 TRBV20-1 TGCAGTGCCAACCAAGAGACCCAGTACTTC CSANQETQYF
few TRBJ2-3 TRBD1 15 TRBV27 TGTGCCAGCAGTATGGGACAGTTGAGCACAGATACGCAGTATTTT CASSMGQLSTDTQYF
. TRBJ2-1 . 14 TRBV7-2 TGTGCCAGCAAAATAGACCGCCCCTACAATGAGCAGTTCTTC CASKIDRPYNEQFF
many TRBJ2-7 . 13 TRBV6-5 TGTGCCAGCAGTTACTCGAGAAGCACCGAGCAGTACTTC CASSYSRSTEQYF
few TRBJ2-7 . 13 TRBV12-3/TRBV12-4 TGTGCCAGCAGTTTAGCCCAATCCTACGAGCAGTACTTC CASSLAQSYEQYF
few TRBJ2-2 . 14 TRBV5-1 TGCGCCAGCAGCTTGGCTGGCAGCACCGGGGAGCTGTTTTTT CASSLAGSTGELFF
few TRBJ2-1 . 12 TRBV10-3 TGTGCCATCAGTGAGGGGCACAATGAGCAGTTCTTC CAISEGHNEQFF
. TRBJ2-1 . 16 TRBV4-1 TGCGCCAGCAGCCAAGATATATCGGAGAGGAGCGATGTGCAGTTCTTC CASSQDISERSDVQFF
few TRBJ2-5 TRBD1 14 TRBV29-1 TGCAGCGCTTGGACAGGGGGCGCGGCGGAGACCCAGTACTTC CSAWTGGAAETQYF
many TRBJ2-1 . 14 TRBV14 TGTGCCAGCAGCCCGAGGACTGCACACAATGAGCAGTTCTTC CASSPRTAHNEQFF
few TRBJ2-7 . 15 TRBV6-6 TGTGCCAGCAGCGATGTGGCCCACAACGCCTACGAGCAGTACTTC CASSDVAHNAYEQYF
. TRBJ1-5 TRBD1 14 TRBV6-5 TGTGCCAGCAGCGCCGACAGGGCTGGACAGCCCCAGCATTTT CASSADRAGQPQHF
few TRBJ1-4 . 13 TRBV20-1 TGCAGTGCTAGAACAGCAACTAATGAAAAACTGTTTTTT CSARTATNEKLFF
few TRBJ2-7 TRBD1 16 TRBV4-2 TGTGCCAGCAGCCACCCCGGGACAGGAGGTTCCTACGAGCAGTACTTC CASSHPGTGGSYEQYF
. TRBJ1-3 . 11 TRBV5-1 TGCGCCAGCAGAAGCGGAAACACCATATATTTT CASRSGNTIYF
few TRBJ1-1 . 14 TRBV7-6 TGTGCCAGCAGCTTAGGTCAGCAGAACACTGAAGCTTTCTTT CASSLGQQNTEAFF
. TRBJ2-1 TRBD2 14 TRBV2 TGTGCCAGCAGTGGACTAGCCAGTGTCAATGAGCAGTTCTTC CASSGLASVNEQFF
once TRBJ2-2 . 11 TRBV29-1 TGCAGCGTTGCGAACACCGGGGAGCTGTTTTTT CSVANTGELFF
few TRBJ2-7 TRBD2 16 TRBV18 TGTGCCAGCTCACCACCGGGACTAGCGGGAGGTAACGAGCAGTACTTC CASSPPGLAGGNEQYF
. TRBJ2-3 . 13 TRBV7-9 TGTGCCAGCAGCTTGGTGACGGGAGATACGCAGTATTTT CASSLVTGDTQYF
few TRBJ2-2 TRBD2 15 TRBV7-2 TGTGCCAGCACCACTACGGGGGGGCGCACCGGGGAGCTGTTTTTT CASTTTGGRTGELFF
many TRBJ1-1 . 12 TRBV18 TGTGCCAGCTCCCCGCAAACCGATGAAGCTTTCTTT CASSPQTDEAFF
many TRBJ1-1 . 18 TRBV4-2 TGTGCCAGCAGCCAAGACCCCGGCGGGGGGCCATCGAACACTGAAGCTTTCTTT CASSQDPGGGPSNTEAFF
. TRBJ2-3 TRBD2 15 TRBV5-1 TGCGCCAGCAGCTTGTACCAGCGGGAGACAGATACGCAGTATTTT CASSLYQRETDTQYF
. TRBJ2-7 TRBD2 16 TRBV5-1 TGCGCCAGCAGCTTGACCCAAAGCGGGAGTCGGTACGAGCAGTACTTC CASSLTQSGSRYEQYF
. TRBJ2-1 . 14 TRBV29-1 TGCAGCGCAGAGGGACTGTTCGGATACAATGAGCAGTTCTTC CSAEGLFGYNEQFF
many TRBJ1-6 . 12 TRBV29-1 TGCAGCGGGGACCCATCTGATTCACCCCTCCACTTT CSGDPSDSPLHF
. TRBJ2-3 . 13 TRBV11-3 TGTGCCAGCAGCAACCGCTGGGGGGATACGCAGTATTTT CASSNRWGDTQYF